The 11 T cell receptor beta chains given below trace back to one sample, sequenced in a study of cytomegalovirus exposure and HLA in healthy donors. PCR involved 60 Vbeta and 13 Jbeta primers. Libraries were prepared by immunoSEQ multiplex PCR; TCRdb keeps only in-frame clonotypes and omits some of them. Among about 110,000 clones listed, 80% were seen once. Sequencing input: PBMCs. These receptors all come from a man in his fifties or sixties in good health and CMV-seronegative.

The rearrangement joins TRBV11-2 to TRBJ1-4; D is uncertain. The CDR3 length is 15 residues. The germline V gene encodes CDR1 SGHAT and CDR2 FQNNGV. V was pared by 7 bases and J by 4 bases, with 16 bases between. The CDR3 sequence: CASTFAVGGNEKLFF. CDR3 sequence (DNA): TGTGCCAGCACCTTTGCTGTCGGAGGTAATGAAAAACTGTTTTTT. Using reference TRBV11-2 and TRBJ1-4 for the parts outside the CDR3, the full variable domain is EAGVAQSPRYKIIEKRQSVAFWCNPISGHATLYWYQQILGQGPKLLIQFQNNGVVDDSQLPKDRFSAERLKGVDSTLKIQPAKLEDSAVYLCASTFAVGGNEKLFFGSGTQLSVL.

This clone was counted between two and nine times. The V and J genes are TRBV6-1 and TRBJ2-2; TRBD1 might be the D (6 bases). Germline CDR1 is MNHNS and CDR2 is SASEGT. The ends were cut back, 8 bases at V and 2 bases at J, with 15 bases in the middle. This CDR3 has 15 residues. CDR3 bases: TGTGCCAGCGCCTACAGGGCGAAAAACACCGGGGAGCTGTTTTTT. Its translation: CASAYRAKNTGELFF.

Here the CDR3 DNA reads TGTGCCAGCAGCTTAGTTTTCCAGGAAGAGACCCAGTACTTC. It encodes CASSLVFQEETQYF. The rearrangement links TRBV7-2 to TRBJ2-5; D call uncertain. Germline CDR1 is SGHTA and CDR2 is FQGNSA. Trimming took 1 base from V and 3 from J, leaving 9 bases between them. The CDR3 sequence is 14 residues long.

The chain links TRBV19 to TRBJ2-5; 9 bases agree with TRBD1. Germline lookup yields CDR1 LNHDA and CDR2 SQIVND (reference sequence). The CDR3 totals 15 residues. Trimming cost V 3 bases and J 1 base; bases outside gene matches: 3. The CDR3 DNA sequence: TGTGCCAGTAGTATCCGGACAGGGGCCCAAGAGACCCAGTACTTC. Protein: CASSIRTGAQETQYF.

The V gene is TRBV28, the J gene TRBJ1-1; a weak D match, TRBD1 (5 bases). The CDR3 extends over 14 amino acids. V dropped 6 bases and J dropped 1 base, with 12 bases sitting between them. Per germline, CDR1 MDHEN and CDR2 SYDVKM. Here the CDR3 reads CASRQGARNTEAFF. Here the CDR3 DNA reads TGTGCCAGCAGACAAGGGGCCCGGAACACTGAAGCTTTCTTT.

The chain recombines TRBV7-9 with TRBJ1-2; 8 bases match TRBD1. V was pared by 1 base and J by 7 bases, with 8 bases of the junction left unmatched. CDR1 SEHNR and CDR2 FQNEAQ come from the germline V gene (reference sequence). This CDR3 spans 15 amino acids. The CDR3 DNA sequence: TGTGCCAGCAGCTTAGGAGCAGGGGGCGGACGTGGCTACACCTTC. It encodes CASSLGAGGGRGYTF. The full variable domain, with the rest looked up from reference TRBV7-9 and TRBJ1-2, is DTGVSQNPRHKITKRGQNVTFRCDPISEHNRLYWYRQTLGQGPEFLTYFQNEAQLEKSRLLSDRFSAERPKGSFSTLEIQRTEQGDSAMYLCASSLGAGGGRGYTFGSGTRLTVV.

The rearrangement links TRBV6-5 to TRBJ1-5; 8 bases line up with TRBD1. Per germline, CDR1 MNHEY and CDR2 SVGAGI. The CDR3 covers 15 residues. Trimming cost V 6 bases and J 3 bases; bases outside gene matches: 7. This chain's CDR3 is CASRRQGPPNQPQHF. The CDR3 region has the DNA TGTGCCAGCAGGCGACAGGGGCCGCCCAATCAGCCCCAGCATTTT.

V gene TRBV30 combines with J gene TRBJ1-6, with no clear D. In germline, CDR1 is GTSNPN, CDR2 SVGIG (reference sequence). This CDR3 region has 13 residues. Trimming pared 3 bases from V and 7 bases from J, leaving 10 bases between. The CDR3 is CAWRVSENSPLHF. DNA for the CDR3: TGTGCCTGGAGGGTGTCGGAGAATTCACCCCTCCACTTT.

V usage is TRBV4-3 and J usage is TRBJ1-2; the D is unclear. The CDR3 length is 14 residues. The V gene lost 0 bases and the J gene lost 2 bases, with 7 bases spanning the gap. Germline-derived CDR1 and CDR2 are LGHNA and YSLEER. The CDR3 reads CASSQETGNYGYTF. In nucleotides, the CDR3 is TGCGCCAGCAGCCAAGAAACCGGGAACTATGGCTACACCTTC.

The chain carries TRBV18 and TRBJ2-5; TRBD2 is a possible D gene (6 bases). Germline V gene lookup returns CDR1 KGHSH and CDR2 LQKENI. The V end lost 2 bases, the J end lost 2 bases, and 12 bases lay between the germline ends. This CDR3 is built from 15 residues. The CDR3 region is CASSPKWDSQETQYF. The CDR3 nucleotides are TGTGCCAGCTCACCAAAGTGGGACTCGCAAGAGACCCAGTACTTC.

This sequence joins TRBV9 and TRBJ2-5; 9 nucleotides line up with TRBD2. TRBJ2-7 matches the DNA end more closely, so the J call is doubtful. The CDR3 loop spans 14 amino acids. The V gene's germline CDR1 is SGDLS and CDR2 YYNGEE. The CDR3 reads CASSVGLAGYEQYF. CDR3 in DNA: TGTGCCAGCAGCGTAGGGCTAGCGGGGTACGAGCAGTACTTC.